This T cell receptor (beta chain) came from a study of cytomegalovirus exposure and HLA in healthy donors. Study-wide results and caveats: Most observed TCR sequences were rare, whereas some public TCRs were detected in many donors. Researchers counted roughly 150 TCR beta chains as cytomegalovirus-associated.

Repertoires were generated with immunoSEQ multiplex PCR, while TCRdb's copy carries only in-frame clones and drops some. The profile covers more than 85,000 clones, with about 86% appearing a single time and around 4.1% taken by the ten largest. As concerns this clone: Its antigen remains unidentified.

The origin of this receptor is a woman aged 18-29 years in good health and CMV-seropositive. Input material: PBMCs.

CDR3 coding DNA: TGCGCCAGCAGCCGTCGGGGGGACGGCACTGAAGCTTTCTTT. Encoded protein: CASSRRGDGTEAFF. The V gene is TRBV5-1, the J gene TRBJ1-1; perhaps TRBD1 as D (5 bases). From germline, CDR1 is SGHRS and CDR2 YFSETQ. The CDR3 runs 14 residues. V lost 4 bases, J lost 4 bases, and 14 bases lay in between.